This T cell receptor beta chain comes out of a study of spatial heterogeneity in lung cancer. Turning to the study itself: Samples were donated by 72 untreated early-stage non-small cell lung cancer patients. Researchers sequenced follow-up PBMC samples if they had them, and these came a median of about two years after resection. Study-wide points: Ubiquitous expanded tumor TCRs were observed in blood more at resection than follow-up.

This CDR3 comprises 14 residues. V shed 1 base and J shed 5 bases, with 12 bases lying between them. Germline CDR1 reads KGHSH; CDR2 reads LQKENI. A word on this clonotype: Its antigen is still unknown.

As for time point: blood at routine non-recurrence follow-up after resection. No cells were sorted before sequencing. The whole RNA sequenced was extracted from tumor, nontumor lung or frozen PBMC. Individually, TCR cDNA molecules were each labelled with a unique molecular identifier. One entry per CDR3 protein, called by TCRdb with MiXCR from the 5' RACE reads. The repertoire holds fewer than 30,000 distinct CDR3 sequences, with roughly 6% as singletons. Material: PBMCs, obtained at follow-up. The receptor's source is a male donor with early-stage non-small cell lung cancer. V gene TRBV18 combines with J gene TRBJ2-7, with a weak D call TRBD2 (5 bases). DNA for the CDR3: TGTGCCAGCTCACCACGCGAGGGAGAAGACGAGCAGTACTTC. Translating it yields CASSPREGEDEQYF.